This T cell receptor (beta chain) was retrieved from a study of breast tumors, draining lymph nodes, adjacent tissues. V lost 1 base to trimming and J lost 4 bases; unmatched junction nucleotides: 9. CDR1 and CDR2 (germline): SGHVS, FQNEAQ. CDR3 length: 18 residues. Overall study findings and caveats: Luminal-like breast cancer showed significantly greater tumor-nontumor repertoire similarity than basal-like breast cancer did. Findings are consistent with lymph node origin and intratumoral expansion of most tumor T cells. Tumor repertoires ranked between lymph nodes and nontumor tissue in diversity, with V and J gene preferences. Data only fit, rather than demonstrated, lymph node origin of most tumor T cells.

The table lists this clonotype with many counts. What it binds is not known. TCRdb called the multiplex PCR reads again in MiXCR, with one record for every CDR3 protein. The table includes under 75,000 distinct CDR3 sequences, less than 60% detected once. The receptor's source is a female donor with breast cancer. Some clones in this sample may be carry-over from other donors' samples. The chain joins TRBV7-8 to TRBJ1-5; 11 nucleotides match TRBD1. Sequences were obtained from breast tumor tissue. DNA for the CDR3: TGTGCCAGCAGCTTAGGCGGGACAGGGGGAAACTTAAATCAGCCCCAGCATTTT. Amino acids: CASSLGGTGGNLNQPQHF.